The 23 T cell receptor beta chains listed next were all sequenced from one sample in a study of technical replicates of blood from a few donors. The method was immunoSEQ multiplex PCR; TCRdb's version includes in-frame clones alone and lacks a portion of them. The table has 85,000 to 100,000 clones, 80% to 95% seen once. The sample comprised T cells isolated from PBMCs. These receptors all come from a human donor in good health.

The chain joins TRBV14 to TRBJ1-1; a possible D gene is TRBD1 (6 bases). This CDR3 comprises 12 residues. V was cut by 6 bases and J by 4 bases, with 9 bases left in between. CDR1 and CDR2 (germline): SGHDN, FVKESK. In DNA form, the CDR3 reads TGTGCCAGCAGTCGGGGGGCCACTGAAGCTTTCTTT. Its translation: CASSRGATEAFF.

This chain uses TRBV5-6 with TRBJ1-2, with D hard to call. Trimming pared 0 bases from V and 1 base from J, leaving 7 bases between. This CDR3 is 14 amino acids long. CDR1 and CDR2 from the germline V gene are SGHDT and YYEEEE. CDR3 region: CASSLGRYNYGYTF. The CDR3 coding sequence is TGTGCCAGCAGCTTGGGCAGGTATAACTATGGCTACACCTTC.

This chain connects TRBV7-2 to TRBJ2-1; 7 bases match TRBD1. Trimming cost V 3 bases and J 8 bases; bases outside gene matches: 7. Germline lookup yields CDR1 SGHTA and CDR2 FQGNSA. The CDR3 totals 14 residues. The CDR3 DNA reads as TGTGCCAGCAGCTTTAGACAGGGTGACCATGAGCAGTTCTTC. As protein: CASSFRQGDHEQFF.

This clone has only one observation. The J gene is TRBJ2-7, the V gene TRBV18; perhaps TRBD1 as D (6 bases). The CDR3 has 13 amino acids. V lost 6 bases, J lost 3 bases, and 12 bases lay in between. Germline V lookup: CDR1 KGHSH, CDR2 LQKENI. The CDR3 DNA reads as TGTGCCAGCTCCGACGACAGGATCTACGAGCAGTACTTC. Its protein is CASSDDRIYEQYF. Using reference TRBV18 and TRBJ2-7 for the parts outside the CDR3, the full variable domain is NAGVMQNPRHLVRRRGQEARLRCSPMKGHSHVYWYRQLPEEGLKFMVYLQKENIIDESGMPKERFSAEFPKEGPSILRIQQVVRGDSAAYFCASSDDRIYEQYFGPGTRLTVT.

V and J are TRBV29-1 and TRBJ1-2; D is unresolved. Germline V lookup: CDR1 SQVTM, CDR2 ANQGSEA. This CDR3 is built from 12 residues. Trimming cost V 2 bases and J 7 bases, with 11 bases left between them. CDR3 nucleotide sequence: TGCAGCGTTGAACGGGAAACCCCTGGCTACACCTTC. It yields the protein CSVERETPGYTF.

The genes are TRBV28 and TRBJ2-1; 10 bases are shared with TRBD2. Germline CDR1 MDHEN, CDR2 SYDVKM. V lost 6 bases to trimming and J lost 5 bases; unmatched junction nucleotides: 4. This CDR3 has 14 residues. CDR3 nucleotides: TGTGCCAGCAGGCCGGGACTAGCGAACAATGAGCAGTTCTTC. Translated: CASRPGLANNEQFF.

This clone occurred once. The chain recombines TRBV19 with TRBJ1-5, with D possibly matching TRBD1 (6 bases). V was trimmed by 7 bases and J by 6 bases, leaving 19 bases between them. CDR3 length equals 15 residues. Germline V CDR1 and CDR2: LNHDA, SQIVND (reference sequence). The chain's CDR3 is CASKDGAEQGQPQHF. The CDR3 nucleotides read TGTGCCAGTAAGGATGGAGCCGAACAGGGTCAGCCCCAGCATTTT.

V gene TRBV2 combines with J gene TRBJ2-7; D not resolved. The V and J ends lost 8 bases and 3 bases respectively, with 11 bases between them. Looked up from germline, CDR1 is SNHLY and CDR2 is FYNNEI. The CDR3 runs 12 residues. CDR3 in DNA: TGTGCCAGCTCTCCGAACAACTACGAGCAGTACTTC. It translates to CASSPNNYEQYF.

The rearrangement joins TRBV28 to TRBJ2-1; 7 positions match TRBD1. This CDR3 region has 15 residues. V was pared by 5 bases and J by 7 bases, with 11 bases of the junction left unmatched. Germline CDR1 MDHEN, CDR2 SYDVKM. Written as DNA, the CDR3 is TGTGCCAGCAGTAGGGGGCCCGGGGTGAGGAATGAGCAGTTCTTC. Its protein product is CASSRGPGVRNEQFF.

The chain links TRBV15 to TRBJ1-1; TRBD1 might be the D (6 bases). The CDR3 has 12 amino acids. The germline V and J ends were trimmed by 1 base and 11 bases, with 11 bases remaining between them. Germline CDR1 and CDR2: LNHNV and YYDKDF (reference sequence). The CDR3 nucleotides are TGTGCCACCAGCAGAGTGTGGCAGGGGGCTTTCTTT. It is translated as CATSRVWQGAFF.

The DNA for the CDR3 is TGTGCCAGCGGGGGGGAGGATACGCAGTATTTT. Its protein product is CASGGEDTQYF. The V gene is TRBV2, the J gene TRBJ2-3; TRBD2 agrees at 7 bases. Trimming at V came to 8 bases and at J to 6 bases, leaving 2 bases not matched to a gene. The germline gives CDR1 SNHLY, CDR2 FYNNEI. The CDR3 covers 11 residues.

This chain uses TRBV5-1 with TRBJ2-1; TRBD1 matches at 8 bases. CDR1 and CDR2 from the germline V gene are SGHRS and YFSETQ. The CDR3 extends over 16 amino acids. Trimming cost V 1 base and J 7 bases; bases outside gene matches: 10. CDR3 nucleotide sequence: TGCGCCAGCAGCTTGATAACTGGACAGGGTCAAAATGAGCAGTTCTTC. It codes for CASSLITGQGQNEQFF.

This chain joins TRBV10-2 and TRBJ1-2; D not resolved. The germline V gene has CDR1 WSHSY and CDR2 SAAADI. This CDR3 contains 13 residues. V was pared by 3 bases and J by 2 bases, with 7 bases between. The CDR3 DNA is TGCGCCAGCAGTGAATCCATCAACTATGGCTACACCTTC. Its translation is CASSESINYGYTF.

V and J are TRBV2 and TRBJ1-1; D ambiguous. V dropped 5 bases and J dropped 2 bases, with 9 bases sitting between them. CDR3 size: 13 residues. Looked up from germline, CDR1 is SNHLY and CDR2 is FYNNEI. The CDR3 loop is CASSSGENTEAFF. CDR3 coding DNA: TGTGCCAGCAGTTCAGGTGAAAACACTGAAGCTTTCTTT.

J is TRBJ2-1 and V is TRBV25-1; D may be TRBD2 (5 bases). V dropped 3 bases and J dropped 0 bases, with 15 bases sitting between them. Germline CDR1 is MGHDK and CDR2 is SYGVNS. This CDR3 spans 17 amino acids. CDR3 sequence (DNA): TGTGCCAGCAGTGATCTTGGCCTAGGGAGCTCCTACAATGAGCAGTTCTTC. Translated: CASSDLGLGSSYNEQFF.

This clone appeared once. The rearrangement uses TRBV2 and TRBJ2-5, with D unresolved. There are 11 residues in the CDR3. The V end was cut by 5 bases, the J end by 2 bases, with 3 bases between. Germline loops: CDR1 SNHLY, CDR2 FYNNEI. The CDR3 nucleotides read TGTGCCAGCAGTACTCAAGAGACCCAGTACTTC. Protein sequence: CASSTQETQYF.

The CDR3 nucleotides are TGTGCCAGCAGTCCCGGGACAGGACTTGGGGAGCTGTTTTTT. It is translated as CASSPGTGLGELFF. This chain uses TRBV27 with TRBJ2-2, with 8 bases that match TRBD1. The CDR3 extends over 14 amino acids. With 5 bases clipped from V and 8 bases from J, the junction kept 7 bases outside the gene matches. Germline assignment: CDR1 MNHEY and CDR2 SMNVEV (reference sequence).

This chain uses TRBV18 with TRBJ1-1; possibly TRBD1 for D (6 bases). V shed 8 bases and J shed 0 bases, with 13 bases lying between them. This CDR3 has 14 residues. Per germline, CDR1 KGHSH and CDR2 LQKENI. This CDR3 reads CASGRQDMNTEAFF. DNA for the CDR3: TGTGCCAGCGGCAGACAGGATATGAACACTGAAGCTTTCTTT.

The CDR3 nucleotides read TGTGCCAGCAGTAATAAACAGGGGATGAGTCTAAACACCATATATTTT. Translated: CASSNKQGMSLNTIYF. The rearrangement uses TRBV6-6 and TRBJ1-3, with 7 nucleotides matching TRBD1. The CDR3 loop spans 16 amino acids. Germline loops: CDR1 MNHNY, CDR2 SVGAGI (reference sequence). Unmatched junction bases numbered 13, after V lost 5 bases and J lost 6 bases.

The CDR3 sequence: CANPSIRLAGGETQYF. In DNA form, the CDR3 reads TGCGCCAACCCCAGTATTCGACTAGCGGGAGGAGAGACCCAGTACTTC. This chain links TRBV4-1 with TRBJ2-5; 13 bases line up with TRBD2. The junction had 12 bases not matched to a gene; V was cut back by 10 bases and J by 4 bases. The CDR3 totals 16 residues. CDR1 is MGHRA, CDR2 YSYEKL, per germline.

The rearrangement links TRBV23-1 to TRBJ2-3; 10 bases match TRBD2. TRBV23-1 carries the ORF label, with uncertain function. The CDR3 spans 18 residues. V was pared by 0 bases and J by 5 bases, with 11 bases of the junction left unmatched. CDR3 region: CASSQSPRVSGGGDTQYF. In DNA form, the CDR3 reads TGCGCCAGCAGTCAATCCCCCCGGGTGAGCGGGGGGGGAGATACGCAGTATTTT.

V gene TRBV27 combines with J gene TRBJ2-5; 10 positions agree with TRBD2. Looked up from germline, CDR1 is MNHEY and CDR2 is SMNVEV (reference sequence). V lost 6 bases and J lost 5; bases outside the gene matches: 9. The CDR3 runs to 15 residues. CDR3 sequence: CASSPTGLARETQYF. The DNA for the CDR3 is TGTGCCAGCAGCCCCACGGGACTAGCGCGGGAGACCCAGTACTTC.

This clone was picked up one time. One end of the junction is discordant with germline, which a read error may explain. The chain uses TRBV7-2 and TRBJ1-2; 10 nucleotides line up with TRBD1. This CDR3 comprises 17 residues. CDR1 SGHTA and CDR2 FQGNSA come from the germline V gene. DNA of the CDR3: TGTGCCAGCAGCTGGGGTGGCCGGGACAGGGGCAACTATGGCCACACCTTC. Translation: CASSWGGRDRGNYGHTF.